The 25 T cell receptor beta chains below were found in one sample sequenced in a study of blood T cell repertoires in COVID-19. Some clones are missing from TCRdb's copy, which holds only in-frame ones; the method was immunoSEQ multiplex PCR. Here the sample spans 110,000 or so clones, around 89% being singletons. Material: peripheral blood. The receptors stem from a human donor with acute or convalescent COVID-19. The donor label of this sample is uncertain.

The V and J genes are TRBV7-3 and TRBJ1-1, with a weak D call TRBD1 (6 bases). The CDR3 has 15 residues. The V end was cut by 5 bases, the J end by 1 base, with 14 bases between. Germline CDR1 and CDR2: SGHTA and FQGTGA. CDR3 protein: CASSASSTGNTEAFF. DNA for the CDR3: TGTGCCAGCAGCGCTTCGTCGACAGGGAACACTGAAGCTTTCTTT.

The sample holds a few counts of this clone. This chain joins TRBV19 and TRBJ1-1; tentatively, D is TRBD1 (5 bases). The V and J ends lost 6 bases and 0 bases respectively, with 11 bases between them. Germline CDR1 is LNHDA and CDR2 is SQIVND (reference sequence). CDR3 length: 14 residues. CDR3 sequence reads: CASSPDRMNTEAFF. For the CDR3, the DNA is TGTGCCAGTAGCCCAGACAGAATGAACACTGAAGCTTTCTTT. The entire variable domain, with the rest obtained from reference TRBV19 and TRBJ1-1, is as follows: DGGITQSPKYLFRKEGQNVTLSCEQNLNHDAMYWYRQDPGQGLRLIYYSQIVNDFQKGDIAEGYSVSREKKESFPLTVTSAQKNPTAFYLCASSPDRMNTEAFFGQGTRLTVV.

In this sample, this clone turned up once. The chain employs TRBV6-2 or TRBV6-3 and TRBJ2-1, with 12 bases identical to TRBD2. Trimming took 5 bases from V and 15 from J; bases not matched to a gene: 8. Germline V CDR1 and CDR2: MNHEY, SVGEGT. This CDR3 is built from 13 residues. CDR3 amino acids: CASSLAGGPGTFF. The CDR3 DNA reads TGTGCCAGCAGTCTAGCGGGGGGGCCGGGAACGTTCTTC.

The chain uses TRBV30 and TRBJ1-4; 7 nucleotides align to TRBD1. CDR1 is GTSNPN and CDR2 is SVGIG in the germline V gene (reference sequence). The CDR3 sequence is 15 residues long. The ends lost 2 bases at V and 5 bases at J; junction bases unmatched: 8. CDR3 nucleotide sequence: TGTGCCTGGAGTCCCTTAGAGGGGGCGAATGAAAAACTGTTTTTT. This encodes CAWSPLEGANEKLFF.

The chain combines TRBV28 with TRBJ1-4; maybe TRBD1 (6 bases). V lost 4 bases and J 3 bases, leaving 12 bases between the germline ends. Looked up from germline, CDR1 is MDHEN and CDR2 is SYDVKM. The CDR3 spans 15 residues. The CDR3 loop is CASSSTGSSNEKLFF. In nucleotides, the CDR3 is TGTGCCAGCAGTTCTACAGGGAGTTCTAATGAAAAACTGTTTTTT.

This clone was detected once. The chain recombines TRBV7-9 with TRBJ1-1, with D possibly matching TRBD1 (6 bases). The CDR3 covers 15 residues. Trimming shortened V by 3 bases and J by 4 bases, and 15 bases separated the two germline ends. From germline, CDR1 is SEHNR and CDR2 FQNEAQ (reference sequence). The CDR3 DNA reads as TGTGCCAGCAGCTTTGTGTCAGGGGCATCCACTGAAGCTTTCTTT. It encodes CASSFVSGASTEAFF. Full variable domain (missing parts from reference TRBV7-9 and TRBJ1-1): DTGVSQNPRHKITKRGQNVTFRCDPISEHNRLYWYRQTLGQGPEFLTYFQNEAQLEKSRLLSDRFSAERPKGSFSTLEIQRTEQGDSAMYLCASSFVSGASTEAFFGQGTRLTVV.

V is TRBV11-2 and J is TRBJ1-2, with D hard to call. Trimming took off 4 bases at V and 1 base at J, with 4 bases between the two ends. The CDR3 covers 12 residues. Germline V gene data show CDR1 as SGHAT and CDR2 as FQNNGV. The CDR3: CASSSNNYGYTF. CDR3 bases: TGTGCCAGCAGCTCCAATAACTATGGCTACACCTTC.

The CDR3 nucleotides read TGTGCCAGCAGCTTTACCCCTCCGGGACAGGGTTCCTACGAGCAGTACTTC. Protein: CASSFTPPGQGSYEQYF. This chain joins TRBV7-2 and TRBJ2-7, with 9 bases identical to TRBD1. The CDR3 is made up of 17 amino acids. Trimming removed 3 bases from V and 1 base from J; junction bases left unmatched: 10. CDR1 and CDR2 (germline): SGHTA, FQGNSA.

The table lists this clone with a count of one. The chain joins TRBV5-6 to TRBJ2-4; 7 nucleotides match TRBD2. CDR3 length equals 15 residues. The germline V gene has CDR1 SGHDT and CDR2 YYEEEE. Losses at the gene ends were 4 bases for V and 8 bases for J; bases not matched to a gene: 12. The CDR3 DNA follows: TGTGCCAGCAGCGTCGACTTAGCGGGTGAAGACATTCAGTACTTC. It is translated as CASSVDLAGEDIQYF.

J is TRBJ2-7 and V is TRBV4-1; the match to TRBD2 covers 7 bases. Trimming at V came to 1 base and at J to 5 bases, leaving 5 bases not matched to a gene. CDR1 is MGHRA, CDR2 YSYEKL, per germline. There are 14 residues in the CDR3. The CDR3 sequence is CASSQGERDNEQYF. The CDR3 nucleotides read TGCGCCAGCAGCCAAGGGGAGCGGGATAACGAGCAGTACTTC.

The rearrangement uses TRBV6-5 and TRBJ2-7, with 9 bases lining up with TRBD2. Germline V lookup: CDR1 MNHEY, CDR2 SVGAGI. Germline trimming cut 4 bases from V and 4 bases from J; bases unmatched to any gene: 8. This CDR3 is built from 15 residues. The CDR3 DNA sequence: TGTGCCAGCAGTTCCCCGGCTAGCGGGGTTTACGAGCAGTACTTC. It yields the protein CASSSPASGVYEQYF.

The rearrangement joins TRBV15 to TRBJ2-3; TRBD2 matches 8 bases. CDR1 and CDR2 from the germline V gene are LNHNV and YYDKDF (reference sequence). With 4 bases clipped from V and 6 bases from J, the junction kept 15 bases outside the gene matches. CDR3 size: 17 residues. The CDR3 region has the DNA TGTGCCACCAGCACAGTGGGGGCGGGAGGCCCTGGGGATACGCAGTATTTT. It is translated as CATSTVGAGGPGDTQYF. The full variable domain, in which reference TRBV15 and TRBJ2-3 provide the parts outside the CDR3, is DAMVIQNPRYQVTQFGKPVTLSCSQTLNHNVMYWYQQKSSQAPKLLFHYYDKDFNNEADTPDNFQSRRPNTSFCFLDIRSPGLGDTAMYLCATSTVGAGGPGDTQYFGPGTRLTVL.

The V gene is TRBV3-1 (or the pseudogene TRBV3-2), the J gene TRBJ2-1; no clear D. CDR1 LGHDT and CDR2 YNNKEL come from the germline V gene (reference sequence). V dropped 11 bases and J dropped 5 bases, with 16 bases sitting between them. The CDR3 loop spans 13 amino acids. CDR3 in amino acids: CAVRAAANNEQFF. The CDR3 DNA sequence: TGTGCCGTACGAGCTGCGGCTAACAATGAGCAGTTCTTC.

The chain employs TRBV7-2 and TRBJ1-1, with D tentatively TRBD1 (5 bases). Germline V CDR1 and CDR2: SGHTA, FQGNSA. Trimming stripped 5 bases from V and 1 base from J, with 8 bases between. The CDR3 totals 13 residues. The CDR3 DNA reads TGTGCCAGCAGCCCCGGACAGAACACTGAAGCTTTCTTT. Translated: CASSPGQNTEAFF.

The V and J genes are TRBV4-2 and TRBJ2-7, with TRBD2 matching 9 bases. This CDR3 has 15 amino acids. From germline, CDR1 is LGHNA and CDR2 YNFKEQ. V lost 1 base and J lost 2; bases outside the gene matches: 3. The CDR3 here is CASSQGTSDAYEQYF. CDR3 sequence (DNA): TGTGCCAGCAGCCAAGGGACTAGCGATGCCTACGAGCAGTACTTC.

The chain carries TRBV28 and TRBJ1-4; 7 bases align to TRBD1. In germline, CDR1 is MDHEN, CDR2 SYDVKM. CDR3 size: 14 residues. V dropped 5 bases and J dropped 8; count of bases not matched to a gene: 8. DNA for the CDR3: TGTGCCAGCAGTAGGGGACAGACCCGAGAAAAACTGTTTTTT. It is translated as CASSRGQTREKLFF.

The rearrangement links TRBV29-1 to TRBJ2-3, with a weak D call TRBD2 (8 bases). With 6 bases removed from V and 4 bases from J, the gap between germline ends came to 20 bases. Germline lookup yields CDR1 SQVTM and CDR2 ANQGSEA. CDR3 length: 15 residues. DNA for the CDR3: TGCAGCGTCGGGGGGGAGGACACAGGGGCAGATACGCAGTATTTT. It translates to CSVGGEDTGADTQYF.

As to this clone: Other DNA variants within this sample encode the same CDR3. The chain is built from TRBV28 and TRBJ1-2; TRBD1 is a possible D gene (6 bases). Trimming cost V 2 bases and J 0 bases, with 7 bases left between them. CDR1 and CDR2 (germline): MDHEN, SYDVKM. The CDR3 has 14 residues. The CDR3 DNA follows: TGTGCCAGCAGTTTAGGACAGTCTAACTATGGCTACACCTTC. Encoded protein: CASSLGQSNYGYTF.

V gene TRBV27 combines with J gene TRBJ1-3; D gene uncertain. This CDR3 is built from 14 residues. V lost 2 bases, J lost 2 bases, and 7 bases lay in between. Per the germline V gene, CDR1 is MNHEY and CDR2 is SMNVEV (reference sequence). CDR3 amino acids: CASSLIGPGNTIYF. In DNA form, the CDR3 reads TGTGCCAGCAGTTTAATTGGGCCTGGAAACACCATATATTTT.

The chain joins TRBV5-8 to TRBJ1-6; D gene unclear. CDR1 and CDR2 (germline): SGHTS, YDEGEE. The length of the CDR3 is 16 residues. V lost 1 base and J 9 bases, leaving 17 bases between the germline ends. The CDR3 spells CASSLSRWELISPLHF. In DNA form, the CDR3 reads TGTGCCAGCAGCTTGTCCCGGTGGGAGCTGATTTCACCCCTCCACTTT.

This chain joins TRBV28 and TRBJ1-2, with a tentative D call TRBD1 (6 bases). Trimming removed 6 bases at V and 13 bases at J, with 21 bases between. Per germline, CDR1 MDHEN and CDR2 SYDVKM. This CDR3 region has 13 residues. CDR3 in amino acids: CASRLQGTDDRTF. Written as DNA, the CDR3 is TGTGCCAGCAGGTTGCAGGGGACGGACGATCGCACCTTC.

The chain combines TRBV5-8 with TRBJ2-2; maybe TRBD2 (5 bases). CDR1 and CDR2 (germline): SGHTS, YDEGEE. The CDR3 is 14 amino acids. Trimming pared 0 bases from V and 4 bases from J, leaving 7 bases between. The CDR3 here is CASSLAGFTGELFF. The CDR3 DNA reads as TGTGCCAGCAGCTTGGCGGGGTTCACCGGGGAGCTGTTTTTT.

V and J are TRBV20-1 and TRBJ1-2; a weak D match, TRBD1 (5 bases). V was clipped by 5 bases and J by 8 bases, with 9 bases between them. From germline, CDR1 is DFQATT and CDR2 SNEGSKA (reference sequence). The CDR3 is 10 amino acids. The CDR3 DNA reads TGCAGTGCTTTACAGGACGGCTACACCTTC. Its translation: CSALQDGYTF.

The rearrangement uses TRBV7-2 and TRBJ2-3; the D is unclear. Looked up from germline, CDR1 is SGHTA and CDR2 is FQGNSA. This CDR3 has 15 residues. V gave up 3 bases and J gave up 0 bases, with 10 bases separating them. The CDR3 coding sequence is TGTGCCAGCAGCTTTTTGAAAGCGAGCACAGATACGCAGTATTTT. The encoded protein is CASSFLKASTDTQYF.

CDR3 in DNA: TGCAGTGCTAGTAGCACGGTTCTGAACACTGAAGCTTTCTTT. This translates into CSASSTVLNTEAFF. J is TRBJ1-1 and V is TRBV20-1; D ambiguous. V lost 3 bases to trimming and J lost 0 bases, with 11 bases between them. Per the germline V gene, CDR1 is DFQATT and CDR2 is SNEGSKA (reference sequence). This CDR3 contains 14 residues.